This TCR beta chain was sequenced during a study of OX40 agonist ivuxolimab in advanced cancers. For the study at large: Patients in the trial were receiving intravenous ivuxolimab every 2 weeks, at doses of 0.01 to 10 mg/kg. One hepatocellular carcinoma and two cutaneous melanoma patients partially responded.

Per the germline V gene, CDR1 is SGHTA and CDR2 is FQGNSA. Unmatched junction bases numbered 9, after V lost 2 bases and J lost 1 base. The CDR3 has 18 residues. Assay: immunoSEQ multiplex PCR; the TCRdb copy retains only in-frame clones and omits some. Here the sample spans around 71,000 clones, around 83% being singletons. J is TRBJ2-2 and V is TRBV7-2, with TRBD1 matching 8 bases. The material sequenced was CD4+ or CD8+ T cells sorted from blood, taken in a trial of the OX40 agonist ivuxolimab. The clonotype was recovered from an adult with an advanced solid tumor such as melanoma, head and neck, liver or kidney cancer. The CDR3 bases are TGTGCCAGCAGCTTAATGGCTCCCGGGACAGGGAACACCGGGGAGCTGTTTTTT. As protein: CASSLMAPGTGNTGELFF.